Shown below are 2 T cell receptor beta chains from a single sample sequenced in a study of blood T cell repertoires in COVID-19. The repertoire was sequenced with immunoSEQ multiplex PCR; TCRdb's copy has only in-frame clones and lacks some. The table lists under 250,000 clones, around 85% of them singletons. Sequenced: PBMCs or T cells enriched from blood (not recorded which). The receptor set was obtained from a woman aged 45-59 years with acute COVID-19.

V is TRBV4-3 and J is TRBJ2-2; 9 bases align to TRBD1. The CDR3 has 14 residues. The junction had 5 bases not matched to a gene; V was cut back by 4 bases and J by 8 bases. Germline V gene lookup returns CDR1 LGHNA and CDR2 YSLEER. The CDR3 bases are TGCGCCAGCAGCCCACAGGGGGCTGGGGGGGAGCTGTTTTTT. Amino acid sequence: CASSPQGAGGELFF.

The rearrangement joins TRBV6-5 to TRBJ1-2; 7 bases fit TRBD1. Germline CDR1 reads MNHEY; CDR2 reads SVGAGI. The ends lost 0 bases at V and 8 bases at J; junction bases unmatched: 9. The CDR3 sequence is 15 residues long. CDR3 in DNA: TGTGCCAGCAGTTACTCGATTGGAGGGGGCGAAGGCTACACCTTC. Amino acid sequence: CASSYSIGGGEGYTF.